The rows below give T cell receptor beta chains drawn from one sample of a study of T-cell reconstitution after alpha-beta-depleted transplantation in children. Via MiXCR, TCRdb re-called the PCR reads, giving one row per CDR3 protein. The table shows roughly 200,000 distinct CDR3 sequences, with roughly 15% occurring only once. Sequences were derived from PBMCs from the stem cell graft donor, sampled from the stem cell graft. The receptors originated from a human donor who donated a stem cell graft to a child with acute lymphoblastic leukemia. Each CDR3 is given with its conserved first and last residue. A D gene is named only where the DNA matches it firmly. Size is stated for part of the rows, as once, few or many counts, or as a class when the clone is expanded.

CDR3 length,clone size,V gene,D gene,J gene,CDR3 DNA,CDR3 protein
13,many,TRBV7-6,.,TRBJ1-1,TGTGCCAGCAGCTTAGGAGAGAACACTGAAGCTTTCTTT,CASSLGENTEAFF
15,.,TRBV19,TRBD1,TRBJ1-4,TGTGCCAGTAGTATGAGGGGGCGTGCTAATGAAAAACTGTTTTTT,CASSMRGRANEKLFF
15,many,TRBV28,TRBD2,TRBJ2-2,TGTGCCAGCAGCTCTACTAGCGCGAACACCGGGGAGCTGTTTTTT,CASSSTSANTGELFF
15,many,TRBV10-3,.,TRBJ2-7,TGTGCCATCAGTGAGTCGCAGGGGAGTAGATACGAGCAGTACTTC,CAISESQGSRYEQYF
14,few,TRBV27,.,TRBJ1-6,TGTGCCAGCAGCGAACAGGGTTTGATTTCACCCCTCCACTTT,CASSEQGLISPLHF
15,few,TRBV4-1,.,TRBJ2-3,TGCGCCAGCAGCCTGACGGGACTGGTGACAGATACGCAGTATTTT,CASSLTGLVTDTQYF
14,many,TRBV6-1,TRBD1,TRBJ2-2,TGTGCCAGCAGGAGGGGGCGCGACACCGGGGAGCTGTTTTTT,CASRRGRDTGELFF
15,many,TRBV3-1,.,TRBJ2-7,TGTGCCAGCAGCCAAGCCGGAGCCGTAACCTACGAGCAGTACTTC,CASSQAGAVTYEQYF
16,many,TRBV5-5,.,TRBJ1-5,TGTGCCAGCAGCTCTGCGGGACGACAAAGGGATCAGCCCCAGCATTTT,CASSSAGRQRDQPQHF
14,many,TRBV5-1,TRBD1,TRBJ2-5,TGCGCCAGCAGCACGGGACAGCCCCAAGAGACCCAGTACTTC,CASSTGQPQETQYF
14,many,TRBV10-3,.,TRBJ1-1,TGTGCCATCAGTGAGTCGGGCAAGGGACATGAAGCTTTCTTT,CAISESGKGHEAFF
15,.,TRBV12-3/TRBV12-4,TRBD1,TRBJ2-7,TGTGCCAGCAGTTTGGCAGGGGGCGCCACCTACGAGCAGTACTTC,CASSLAGGATYEQYF
14,many,TRBV12-3/TRBV12-4,TRBD2,TRBJ2-1,TGTGCCAGCAGTCGGGGGGGCTCCTACAATGAGCAGTTCTTC,CASSRGGSYNEQFF
11,many,TRBV7-9,.,TRBJ1-1,TGTGCCAGTCGGACGAACACTGAAGCTTTCTTT,CASRTNTEAFF
17,few,TRBV7-9,.,TRBJ2-1,TGTGCCAGCAGCTCCCGATCCGGGTCCTGGTTCGGGAATGAGCAGTTCTTC,CASSSRSGSWFGNEQFF
14,many,TRBV12-3/TRBV12-4,.,TRBJ2-3,TGTGCCAGCAGTTTAGGATCTAGCAGGGATACGCAGTATTTT,CASSLGSSRDTQYF
16,many,TRBV27,TRBD2,TRBJ2-3,TGTGCCAGCAGTATGGTAGCGGGAGAGGGGACAGATACGCAGTATTTT,CASSMVAGEGTDTQYF
11,many,TRBV12-3/TRBV12-4,.,TRBJ2-3,TGTGCCAGCAGTCTCATCGGGACGCAGTATTTT,CASSLIGTQYF
15,many,TRBV5-1,TRBD2,TRBJ2-5,TGCGCCAGCAGCTTGGTTAGCGGGATACAAGAGACCCAGTACTTC,CASSLVSGIQETQYF
14,many,TRBV20-1,.,TRBJ2-7,TGCAGTGCTAGAGTCGATTCTCTAGCGACCGAGCAGTACTTC,CSARVDSLATEQYF
15,many,TRBV5-6,TRBD2,TRBJ2-1,TGTGCCAGCAGCTACCGGACTAGCGGGAGTAATGAGCAGTTCTTC,CASSYRTSGSNEQFF
14,many,TRBV29-1,TRBD2,TRBJ2-2,TGCAGCGTTGGAGCGGGAGAGTTCGGCGGGGAGCTGTTTTTT,CSVGAGEFGGELFF
14,many,TRBV28,.,TRBJ2-4,TGTGCCACAAAGCAAGGGGGAGCCAAAAACATTCAGTACTTC,CATKQGGAKNIQYF
14,.,TRBV5-1,.,TRBJ2-2,TGCGCCAGCAGCTTGTTTCTGAGCGCCGGGGAGCTGTTTTTT,CASSLFLSAGELFF
16,few,TRBV28,.,TRBJ2-3,TGTGCCAGCAGCCACCCGGAGGGGGGACGCACAGATACGCAGTATTTT,CASSHPEGGRTDTQYF
14,many,TRBV12-3/TRBV12-4,.,TRBJ2-3,TGTGCCAGCACCCTGGGAGCGAACACAGATACGCAGTATTTT,CASTLGANTDTQYF
13,many,TRBV12-3/TRBV12-4,.,TRBJ1-2,TGTGCCAGCAGTTTGGAATGGAACTATGGCTACACCTTC,CASSLEWNYGYTF
15,few,TRBV5-1,.,TRBJ1-1,TGCGCCAGCAGCTTGGTGGGGGGGGGATCCACTGAAGCTTTCTTT,CASSLVGGGSTEAFF
14,many,TRBV6-5,TRBD1,TRBJ2-1,TGTGCCAGCATTAGACAGGGGAATTACAATGAGCAGTTCTTC,CASIRQGNYNEQFF
16,many,TRBV11-2,.,TRBJ1-3,TGTGCCAGCAGCCCGCCCGGACCTCTCTCTGGAAACACCATATATTTT,CASSPPGPLSGNTIYF
18,few,TRBV5-1,.,TRBJ2-5,TGCGCCAGCAGCTCCCAACCTATTAGCGGAGGCTTCCAAGAGACCCAGTACTTC,CASSSQPISGGFQETQYF
11,many,TRBV12-3/TRBV12-4,.,TRBJ1-5,TGTGCCAGCAGTCCCGGTCAGCCCCAGCATTTT,CASSPGQPQHF
18,few,TRBV19,TRBD1,TRBJ2-2,TGTGCCAGTACTCCGCGCCACCCGGGACAGGGGGTTGTCGGGGAGCTGTTTTTT,CASTPRHPGQGVVGELFF
17,many,TRBV2,.,TRBJ2-2,TGTGCCAGCAGTGATCCGGCTACTCCTTCGAACACCGGGGAGCTGTTTTTT,CASSDPATPSNTGELFF
16,many,TRBV7-6,TRBD2,TRBJ2-2,TGTGCCAGCAGCCCTAGGACTAGCGTCGACACCGGGGAGCTGTTTTTT,CASSPRTSVDTGELFF
14,.,TRBV5-1,TRBD1,TRBJ1-1,TGCGCCAGCAGCGCAGGACAGGGAGAAACTGAAGCTTTCTTT,CASSAGQGETEAFF
15,.,TRBV5-1,.,TRBJ2-1,TGCGCCAGCAGCCCTGAGGAGGTCTCCTACAATGAGCAGTTCTTC,CASSPEEVSYNEQFF
14,.,TRBV5-5,.,TRBJ2-3,TGTGCCAGCAGCTTGCGGCGGGACACAGATACGCAGTATTTT,CASSLRRDTDTQYF
17,many,TRBV20-1,TRBD2,TRBJ2-7,TGCAGTGCTAGAGGACGTCTAGCGGGAGGTGCGTCCTACGAGCAGTACTTC,CSARGRLAGGASYEQYF
12,many,TRBV29-1,.,TRBJ2-5,TGCAGCGTCGGGGGCTCTGAAGAGACCCAGTACTTC,CSVGGSEETQYF
15,many,TRBV6-1,TRBD1,TRBJ1-2,TGTGCCAGCAGTGTTACCGGGACAGGGGCTGTTGGCTACACCTTC,CASSVTGTGAVGYTF
15,few,TRBV5-1,.,TRBJ1-6,TGCGCCAGCAGCTTGGACGCCAATCTGAGATCACCCCTCCACTTT,CASSLDANLRSPLHF
14,many,TRBV5-1,.,TRBJ1-1,TGCGCCAGCAGCTTGCCGGGGATGAACACTGAAGCTTTCTTT,CASSLPGMNTEAFF
16,few,TRBV12-3/TRBV12-4,.,TRBJ2-5,TGTGCCAGCAGAGGGGCCTGGGGGGACATCCAAGAGACCCAGTACTTC,CASRGAWGDIQETQYF
14,many,TRBV7-8,TRBD2,TRBJ2-7,TGTGCCAGCAATGAGGGGACTAGCGACTACGAGCAGTACTTC,CASNEGTSDYEQYF
17,many,TRBV6-5,TRBD1,TRBJ1-1,TGTGCCAGCAGTTACTCGAACTACCCCGGACAGGGGGCTGAAGCTTTCTTT,CASSYSNYPGQGAEAFF
15,.,TRBV2,.,TRBJ2-7,TGTGCCAGCAGTGATTATAGCCAGACATCCTACGAGCAGTACTTC,CASSDYSQTSYEQYF
16,many,TRBV12-3/TRBV12-4,TRBD2,TRBJ2-1,TGTGCCAGCAGTCCGGGACTAGCGTCAGAACGGGTTGAGCAGTTCTTC,CASSPGLASERVEQFF
15,many,TRBV7-9,.,TRBJ2-7,TGTGCCAGCAGCTTAGCCCCGACTGTCTCCTACGAGCAGTACTTC,CASSLAPTVSYEQYF
15,.,TRBV20-1,TRBD2,TRBJ2-3,TGCAGTGCTACGTCTCCTAGCGGGGGCACAGATACGCAGTATTTT,CSATSPSGGTDTQYF
15,.,TRBV5-1,.,TRBJ2-7,TGCGCCAGCAGCTTGATGACCGGATATTCCTACGAGCAGTACTTC,CASSLMTGYSYEQYF